A selection of T cell receptor beta chains follows, all from one sample in a study of T cell repertoires in cytomegalovirus infection. Their recognized antigens are unknown. TCRdb re-derived calls from the reads in MiXCR, one entry per CDR3 protein. Among some 800,000 distinct CDR3 sequences, approximately 29% were seen once, and the ten largest hold over 10%. This sample comprised cultured CD8+ T cells from PBMCs, obtained from culture after CMV antigen stimulation. The receptor source for this set is a human donor in good health (CMV status not recorded). Some clones in this sample may be carry-over from other donors' samples. The CDR3 runs from the conserved cysteine through the conserved F or W. A D gene is named only where the DNA matches it firmly. Only some rows state a clone size, as once, few, many or a class for expanded clones.

v_call,cdr3_length,j_call,d_call,clone_size,cdr3_nt,cdr3_aa
TRBV10-3,12,TRBJ1-1,TRBD1,few,TGTGCCATCAGTGAAGTGGGACAGGGAGCTTTCTTT,CAISEVGQGAFF
TRBV29-1,19,TRBJ1-1,TRBD1,once,TGCAGCGTTGAAGATCCCCATCTGGGACAGGGGGCACGGAGCACTGAAGCTTTCTTT,CSVEDPHLGQGARSTEAFF
TRBV9,15,TRBJ1-1,-,-,TGTGCCAGCAGCCCGGACAGCTTTATGAACACTGAAGCTTTCTTT,CASSPDSFMNTEAFF
TRBV7-9,13,TRBJ2-1,-,-,TGTGCCAGCAGCCTGAGGGATTCGGTATTACAGTTCTTC,CASSLRDSVLQFF
TRBV4-1,15,TRBJ2-2,-,-,TGCGCCAGCAGCCAAGTGGGGGGGCCCGCCGGGGAGCTGTTTTTT,CASSQVGGPAGELFF
TRBV19,17,TRBJ2-7,-,-,TGTGCCAGTACTGTATCGCGGCAGGGGCCGAAACACTACGAGCAGTACTTC,CASTVSRQGPKHYEQYF
TRBV7-6,15,TRBJ2-2,-,-,TGTGCCAGCAGCTTAGACCCAACGAACACCGGGGAGCTGTTTTTT,CASSLDPTNTGELFF
TRBV3-1,15,TRBJ1-1,-,-,TGTGCCAGCAGCCTCCCGAACTATCCTCCCACTGAAGCTTTCTTT,CASSLPNYPPTEAFF
TRBV6-1,18,TRBJ2-1,-,-,TGTGCCAGCATTGTGACAACTGGCTCCACAGTGGCTTCGAATGAGCAGTTCTTC,CASIVTTGSTVASNEQFF
TRBV7-3,14,TRBJ1-5,TRBD1,few,TGTGCCAGCAGCTCGGACAGGGTTAATCAGCCCCAGCATTTT,CASSSDRVNQPQHF
TRBV19,13,TRBJ1-1,-,-,TGTGCCAGTACATCCGATTGGGACACTGAAGCTTTCTTT,CASTSDWDTEAFF
TRBV7-6,14,TRBJ1-2,-,many,TGTGCCAGCAGCTTAACAAGAGCTAACTATGGCTACACCTTC,CASSLTRANYGYTF
TRBV2,14,TRBJ2-2,-,once,TGTGCCAGCAGTGACGGGGGAAACACCGGGGAGCTGTTTTTT,CASSDGGNTGELFF
TRBV15,16,TRBJ2-1,-,-,TGTGCCACCAGCCACGGTCAAGGGGTCTCCTACAATGAGCAGTTCTTC,CATSHGQGVSYNEQFF
TRBV6-5,16,TRBJ1-1,TRBD1,-,TGTGCCAGCAGCCCCGACAGGGGAGGGCAGAGGACTGAAGCTTTCTTT,CASSPDRGGQRTEAFF
TRBV7-9,16,TRBJ2-3,TRBD1,few,TGTGCCAGCAGCATTCCGGGACAGGGGGCGATAGATACGCAGTATTTT,CASSIPGQGAIDTQYF
TRBV4-1,13,TRBJ2-1,-,once,TGCGCCAGCAGCCAAAACAGGAACAATGAGCAGTTCTTC,CASSQNRNNEQFF
TRBV27,14,TRBJ1-2,-,-,TGTGCCAGCAGCCGCGGTACAGGAGCTTATGGCTACACCTTC,CASSRGTGAYGYTF
TRBV7-6,14,TRBJ1-1,-,-,TGTGCCAGCAGCCCAACGTGGGAGAACACTGAAGCTTTCTTT,CASSPTWENTEAFF
TRBV5-6,16,TRBJ2-7,-,few,TGTGCCAGCAGTATCTCTGCGGAACTCTACTTCGGCGAGCAGTACTTC,CASSISAELYFGEQYF
TRBV6-6,12,TRBJ1-1,-,few,TGTGCCAGCAGTTACTCGAAATCTGAAGCTTTCTTT,CASSYSKSEAFF
TRBV6-5,17,TRBJ2-2,TRBD2,few,TGTGCCAGCAGTTACGGACTAGCGGGGGGATCCACCGGGGAGCTGTTTTTT,CASSYGLAGGSTGELFF
TRBV7-2,14,TRBJ2-1,-,few,TGTGCCAGCAACTCATTGGGGGTTCACAATGAGCAGTTCTTC,CASNSLGVHNEQFF
TRBV19,11,TRBJ1-1,-,-,TGTGCCAGCACCGCGGGCACTGAAGCTTTCTTT,CASTAGTEAFF
TRBV28,17,TRBJ1-2,TRBD1,-,TGTGCCAGCAGCCTTACCCCCGGGGACAGCTCTAACTATGGCTACACCTTC,CASSLTPGDSSNYGYTF
TRBV12-3/TRBV12-4,16,TRBJ2-5,TRBD2,-,TGTGCCAGCAGTTTAGGTAGCGGGGGGGCCGGCGAGACCCAGTACTTC,CASSLGSGGAGETQYF
TRBV29-1,13,TRBJ1-2,TRBD1,-,TGCAGCGTTGCGACAGGGGCGAACTATGGCTACACCTTC,CSVATGANYGYTF
TRBV6-6,16,TRBJ2-5,-,-,TGTGCCAGCAGTTACTCCCGCTTAGGCAGGGAAGAGACCCAGTACTTC,CASSYSRLGREETQYF
TRBV20-1,13,TRBJ1-5,-,-,TGCAGTGCTGTACGGGACACCAATCAGCCCCAGCATTTT,CSAVRDTNQPQHF
TRBV4-3,16,TRBJ2-5,-,-,TGCGCCAGCAGCCAAGAGGGGAGGGGGCTACGAGAGACCCAGTACTTC,CASSQEGRGLRETQYF
TRBV25-1,14,TRBJ1-1,TRBD1,-,TGTGCCAGCAGTGAATCCCCAGGGGGGAAACGAGCTTTCTTT,CASSESPGGKRAFF
TRBV28,14,TRBJ2-1,-,-,TGTGCCAGCAGCCCCGGGGTAGTCCTCAATGAGCAGTTCTTC,CASSPGVVLNEQFF
TRBV5-4,16,TRBJ2-5,-,-,TGTGCCAGCATGCAGGGCGGGGTGGGGATTCAAGAGACCCAGTACTTC,CASMQGGVGIQETQYF
TRBV27,15,TRBJ1-2,-,-,TGTGCCAGCAGCCCCAACCTCGGGGCGAATTTTGGCTACACCTTC,CASSPNLGANFGYTF
TRBV7-9,15,TRBJ2-2,TRBD1,few,TGTGCCAGCAGCGTTCGGGACAGAAGGTCCGGGGAGCTGTTTTTT,CASSVRDRRSGELFF
TRBV6-1,14,TRBJ2-4,TRBD1,-,TGTGCCAGCAGGACAGGGGTCTGGGGGGACATTCAGTACTTC,CASRTGVWGDIQYF
TRBV6-2/TRBV6-3,15,TRBJ1-2,TRBD1,-,TGTACCAGCAGTGATCTATTGACAGGGAACTATGGCTACACCTTC,CTSSDLLTGNYGYTF
TRBV28,17,TRBJ1-4,TRBD1,-,TGTGCCAGCAGTTTACCGACAATCCACAGGGGTAATGAAAAACTGTTTTTT,CASSLPTIHRGNEKLFF
TRBV7-2,15,TRBJ2-5,-,many,TGTGCCAGCAGCGTGGACGGGGGTTTGCAAGAGACCCAGTACTTC,CASSVDGGLQETQYF
TRBV6-1,13,TRBJ2-1,TRBD2,few,TGTGCCAGCAGTACACTAGCGGGGAATGAGCAGTTCTTC,CASSTLAGNEQFF
TRBV7-7,16,TRBJ2-3,TRBD2,-,TGTGCTAGCAGCTTTGGTAGCGGGGTGCTCACAGATACGCAGTATTTT,CASSFGSGVLTDTQYF
TRBV6-1,13,TRBJ1-1,-,-,TGTGCCAGCAGGCCCTGGAGGAACACTGAAGCTTTCTTT,CASRPWRNTEAFF
TRBV20-1,14,TRBJ2-1,TRBD1,few,TGCAGTGCTTGGGACAGGGTCCCTTACAATGAGCAGTTCTTC,CSAWDRVPYNEQFF
TRBV7-8,14,TRBJ2-1,TRBD2,many,TGTGCCAGCACCCAGACTCTAGCGGACAATGAGCAGTTCTTC,CASTQTLADNEQFF
TRBV7-6,16,TRBJ2-1,TRBD1,-,TGTGCCAGCAGCAGACCCCGGGACAGGGGTGACCATGAGCAGTTCTTC,CASSRPRDRGDHEQFF
TRBV7-8,13,TRBJ2-5,-,many,TGTGCCAGCAGCTCCGGGGGTTCGGAGACCCAGTACTTC,CASSSGGSETQYF
TRBV7-2,17,TRBJ2-2,-,-,TGTACCAGCAGCTTAGATAGCAGGGGGGGAAACACCGGGGAGCTGTTTTTT,CTSSLDSRGGNTGELFF
TRBV4-1,15,TRBJ1-1,TRBD1,-,TGCGCCAGCAGCCAGGAACAGGGGGCTCGGGCTAAAGCTTTCTTT,CASSQEQGARAKAFF
TRBV12-3/TRBV12-4,13,TRBJ1-6,-,-,TGTGCCAGCAGTTTATTCGGAGGTTCACCCCTCCACTTT,CASSLFGGSPLHF
TRBV12-5,16,TRBJ1-5,TRBD1,-,TGTGCTAGTGGCCTTGCCGGGACAGGGAACGGTCAGCCCCAGCATTTT,CASGLAGTGNGQPQHF
TRBV7-6,17,TRBJ2-7,-,few,TGTGCCAGCAGCTTAGCGCCTGCGGGGTCCCTAACCTACGAGCAGTACTTC,CASSLAPAGSLTYEQYF